The 14 T cell receptor beta chains below were found in one sample sequenced in a study of cytomegalovirus exposure and HLA in healthy donors (dated 2017 in TCRdb). Preparation of the library involved the immunoSEQ multiplex PCR assay. For the multiplex PCR, a mixture combining 60 forward primers for TCR Vbeta segments and 13 reverse primers for TCR Jbeta segments was used. Not all clones reach the TCRdb copy of this immuneACCESS table, which keeps in-frame sequences only. Checked studies attribute under half of the gap to unresolved V genes and leave the rest unexplained. The sample includes roughly 140,000 clones, with about two thirds observed a single time. Approximately 2% of the sample goes to the ten largest clones. Sequenced material: PBMCs. The receptors stem from a man aged 35 to 55 in good health and CMV-seronegative.

This chain joins TRBV7-9 and TRBJ1-4, with TRBD1 matching over 12 bases. The CDR3 has 15 residues. V dropped 3 bases and J dropped 8; count of bases not matched to a gene: 4. From germline, CDR1 is SEHNR and CDR2 FQNEAQ (reference sequence). The CDR3 is CASSFHGTGGEKLFF. The CDR3 DNA follows: TGTGCCAGCAGCTTTCACGGGACAGGGGGCGAAAAACTGTTTTTT.

The chain employs TRBV9 and TRBJ1-4, with 11 bases lining up with TRBD1. Germline trimming cut 0 bases from V and 3 bases from J; bases unmatched to any gene: 1. The CDR3 sequence is 16 residues long. Germline V gene sequence: CDR1 SGDLS, CDR2 YYNGEE. This CDR3 reads CASSVGDRGANEKLFF. As DNA, the CDR3 is TGTGCCAGCAGCGTAGGGGACAGGGGGGCTAATGAAAAACTGTTTTTT.

J is TRBJ2-7 and V is TRBV6-5, with TRBD1 matching over 9 bases. The CDR3 covers 15 residues. V lost 6 bases, J lost 2 bases, and 8 bases stayed unmatched. Germline lookup yields CDR1 MNHEY and CDR2 SVGAGI. DNA of the CDR3: TGTGCCAGCAGGGAACAGGGGGCCTCCCCCTACGAGCAGTACTTC. Its protein is CASREQGASPYEQYF.

J is TRBJ1-2 and V is TRBV7-9, with D possibly TRBD1 on 5 matching bases. Trimming took 5 bases from V and 2 from J, leaving 12 bases between them. CDR1 SEHNR and CDR2 FQNEAQ come from the germline V gene (reference sequence). The CDR3 sequence is 14 residues long. CDR3 DNA sequence: TGTGCCAGCAGCCGCGGGGCAGGGAACTATGGCTACACCTTC. Its protein product is CASSRGAGNYGYTF.

This chain uses TRBV11-2 with TRBJ1-4, with D perhaps matching TRBD1 (6 bases). V was trimmed by 1 base and J by 1 base, leaving 7 bases between them. Germline V CDR1 and CDR2: SGHAT, FQNNGV. The CDR3 is 15 residues long. The DNA for the CDR3 is TGTGCCAGCAGCTTAGGGGGACAAACTAATGAAAAACTGTTTTTT. Its translation: CASSLGGQTNEKLFF. Together with reference TRBV11-2 and TRBJ1-4, the CDR3 gives the full variable domain: EAGVAQSPRYKIIEKRQSVAFWCNPISGHATLYWYQQILGQGPKLLIQFQNNGVVDDSQLPKDRFSAERLKGVDSTLKIQPAKLEDSAVYLCASSLGGQTNEKLFFGSGTQLSVL.

This clone was detected once. The rearrangement links TRBV6-5 to TRBJ1-2; D call uncertain. This CDR3 has 13 residues. The germline gives CDR1 MNHEY, CDR2 SVGAGI. The germline V and J ends were trimmed by 3 bases and 8 bases, with 13 bases remaining between them. The CDR3 region has the DNA TGTGCCAGCAGTTATTCAAACCTGGGCGGCTACACCTTC. It encodes CASSYSNLGGYTF.

This clone was counted only a few times. V usage is TRBV18 and J usage is TRBJ2-3; D unclear. Trimming took off 3 bases at V and 1 base at J, with 11 bases between the two ends. The CDR3 extends over 15 amino acids. The germline CDR1 and CDR2 sequences are KGHSH and LQKENI. CDR3 DNA: TGTGCCAGCTCACCGAATTTCTATCGCACAGATACGCAGTATTTT. Protein: CASSPNFYRTDTQYF.

V and J are TRBV5-1 and TRBJ2-1, with TRBD1 matching over 10 bases. Germline assignment: CDR1 SGHRS and CDR2 YFSETQ. The CDR3 totals 13 residues. Trimming cost V 4 bases and J 7 bases; bases outside gene matches: 2. The CDR3 DNA sequence: TGCGCCAGCAGCAAGGGACAGGGGAATGAGCAGTTCTTC. This gives the protein CASSKGQGNEQFF.

The table lists this clone with a few counts. The genes are TRBV10-1 and TRBJ2-1; 8 nucleotides align to TRBD2. CDR1 and CDR2 (germline): WNHNN, SYGVQD (reference sequence). J lost 0 bases, V lost 2 bases, and 0 bases had no gene match. There are 15 residues in the CDR3. This CDR3 reads CASSESGSSYNEQFF. The CDR3, as DNA: TGCGCCAGCAGTGAGAGCGGGAGCTCCTACAATGAGCAGTTCTTC.

This clone was seen a handful of times. The CDR3 bases are TGCGCCAGCAGCCAAGGACACCTTAGCGGGGATAACCTCTTGGAGCAGTACTTC. Translating it yields CASSQGHLSGDNLLEQYF. This chain uses TRBV4-1 with TRBJ2-7, with 8 bases that match TRBD2. The CDR3 extends over 18 amino acids. The germline gives CDR1 MGHRA, CDR2 YSYEKL. The V segment lost 1 base and the J segment 7 bases; nucleotides outside the gene matches: 18.

The V and J genes are TRBV2 and TRBJ2-2; 12 nucleotides match TRBD2. The germline V gene has CDR1 SNHLY and CDR2 FYNNEI. V was pared by 8 bases and J by 3 bases, with 1 base of the junction left unmatched. This CDR3 has 14 amino acids. The CDR3 sequence is CASLAGGHTGELFF. Written as DNA, the CDR3 is TGTGCCAGCCTAGCGGGAGGGCACACCGGGGAGCTGTTTTTT.

The sample holds a few counts of this clone. The J gene is TRBJ1-2, the V gene TRBV7-9; D possibly corresponds to TRBD1 (6 bases). This CDR3 has 14 residues. Trimming shortened V by 5 bases and J by 4 bases, and 14 bases separated the two germline ends. Germline CDR1 and CDR2: SEHNR and FQNEAQ (reference sequence). In nucleotides, the CDR3 is TGTGCCAGCAGCCCATCGGACAGCCTCTATGGCTACACCTTC. Protein product: CASSPSDSLYGYTF.

Concerning this clone: This same CDR3 is encoded by further DNA sequences in the sample. The gene calls are TRBV18 and TRBJ2-1; TRBD2 agrees at 7 bases. The CDR3 totals 15 residues. The junction had 2 bases not matched to a gene; V was cut back by 1 base and J by 2 bases. CDR1 KGHSH and CDR2 LQKENI come from the germline V gene. The CDR3 sequence is CASSPLAGAYNEQFF. CDR3 coding DNA: TGTGCCAGCTCACCACTGGCGGGGGCCTACAATGAGCAGTTCTTC. The full variable domain, in which reference TRBV18 and TRBJ2-1 provide the parts outside the CDR3, is NAGVMQNPRHLVRRRGQEARLRCSPMKGHSHVYWYRQLPEEGLKFMVYLQKENIIDESGMPKERFSAEFPKEGPSILRIQQVVRGDSAAYFCASSPLAGAYNEQFFGPGTRLTVL.

This clone was picked up a small number of times. V usage is TRBV6-1 and J usage is TRBJ2-7, with D possibly matching TRBD2 (6 bases). V lost 5 bases to trimming and J lost 1 base, with 15 bases between them. Germline V gene lookup returns CDR1 MNHNS and CDR2 SASEGT. CDR3 length: 15 residues. Written as DNA, the CDR3 is TGTGCCAGCAGTTCGGACTACCAAACATCCTACGAGCAGTACTTC. Protein: CASSSDYQTSYEQYF.